These 21 T cell receptor beta chains came from one sample sequenced in a study of T cells after yellow fever vaccination. TCRdb analysed the 5' RACE reads with MiXCR anew, one entry per CDR3 protein. The table shows hundreds of thousands of distinct CDR3 sequences, with 12% occurring only once. This specimen was PBMCs, taken on the day of the yellow fever booster vaccination. The receptors stem from a man under 40 who received the YFV17D yellow fever vaccine.

This chain joins TRBV5-4 and TRBJ2-3; 9 bases are shared with TRBD2. This CDR3 is 16 amino acids long. Germline V gives CDR1 SGHNT, CDR2 YYREEE (reference sequence). V lost 0 bases and J lost 5; bases outside the gene matches: 7. The CDR3 loop is CASSLGIIAGEDTQYF. DNA of the CDR3: TGTGCCAGCAGCTTGGGCATTATAGCGGGAGAAGATACGCAGTATTTT.

The chain couples TRBV28 to TRBJ2-3; 11 bases map to TRBD2. The germline V gene has CDR1 MDHEN and CDR2 SYDVKM. V lost 5 bases and J lost 2; bases outside the gene matches: 3. This CDR3 has 15 amino acids. The CDR3 loop reads CASSHSGRATDTQYF. The CDR3 DNA is TGTGCCAGCAGTCATAGCGGGAGGGCCACAGATACGCAGTATTTT.

This clonotype was observed a handful of times. This chain uses TRBV7-9 with TRBJ2-3; possible D gene TRBD2, 5 bases. Trimming cost V 5 bases and J 4 bases, with 16 bases left between them. Germline-derived CDR1 and CDR2 are SEHNR and FQNEAQ (reference sequence). This CDR3 region has 15 residues. CDR3 in amino acids: CASSEGWLEADTQYF. The CDR3 DNA sequence: TGTGCCAGCAGCGAGGGATGGCTAGAGGCAGATACGCAGTATTTT.

V is TRBV6-1 and J is TRBJ1-1; D remains unclear. Trimming cost V 0 bases and J 7 bases, with 6 bases left between them. CDR1 and CDR2 (germline): MNHNS, SASEGT. This CDR3 region has 12 residues. In DNA form, the CDR3 reads TGTGCCAGCAGTGAAGCGGGTTTTGAAGCTTTCTTT. It is translated as CASSEAGFEAFF.

The J gene is TRBJ2-1, the V gene TRBV6-2 or TRBV6-3, with D perhaps given as TRBD1 or TRBD2 (6 bases each). From germline, CDR1 is MNHEY and CDR2 SVGEGT. The length of the CDR3 is 13 residues. Trimming stripped 5 bases from V and 6 bases from J, with 11 bases between. CDR3 nucleotides: TGTGCCAGCAGTCGGGGGCTGAGCAATGAGCAGTTCTTC. It yields the protein CASSRGLSNEQFF.

Turning to this clonotype: A much bigger clone sits one base away, suggesting this may be a read error. V usage is TRBV20-1 and J usage is TRBJ2-7, with D hard to call. Per the germline V gene, CDR1 is DFQATT and CDR2 is SNEGSKA (reference sequence). V lost 0 bases and J 4 bases, leaving 1 base between the germline ends. This CDR3 has 10 amino acids. In DNA, the CDR3 is TGCAGTGCTAGAGAGTACGAGCAGTACTTC. Its protein product is CSAREYEQYF.

The V gene is TRBV7-9, the J gene TRBJ2-7; D is unclear. The CDR3 loop spans 13 amino acids. In germline, CDR1 is SEHNR, CDR2 FQNEAQ (reference sequence). V dropped 10 bases and J dropped 1 base, with 14 bases sitting between them. Here the CDR3 DNA reads TGTGCCACTGACATCCCCCCTTCCTACGAGCAGTACTTC. As protein: CATDIPPSYEQYF.

Written as DNA, the CDR3 is TGTGCCAGCAGCCGGGGACTAGCGGGAGGGCTGGAGACCCAGTACTTC. Its translation is CASSRGLAGGLETQYF. This rearrangement joins TRBV7-2 to TRBJ2-5, with TRBD2 identical over 16 bases. Germline CDR1 is SGHTA and CDR2 is FQGNSA. This CDR3 is built from 16 residues. The V and J ends lost 5 bases and 5 bases, in that order; junction bases with no gene match: 5.

This clonotype was counted ten times or more. The chain is built from TRBV6-1 and TRBJ2-7; unclear D gene. Germline V gene sequence: CDR1 MNHNS, CDR2 SASEGT. V was cut by 0 bases and J by 6 bases, with 15 bases left in between. The length of the CDR3 is 15 residues. CDR3 loop: CASSEAIGRLGEQYF. The CDR3 region has the DNA TGTGCCAGCAGTGAAGCTATTGGACGGTTGGGCGAGCAGTACTTC.

This chain uses TRBV18 with TRBJ2-5, with TRBD2 as a possible D gene (5 bases). V lost 3 bases to trimming and J lost 4 bases, with 12 bases between them. Germline V gives CDR1 KGHSH, CDR2 LQKENI. The CDR3 totals 14 residues. DNA for the CDR3: TGTGCCAGCTCACCCTCGGGATGGACAGAGACCCAGTACTTC. This translates into CASSPSGWTETQYF.

This rearrangement joins TRBV12-3 or TRBV12-4 to TRBJ2-7; possibly TRBD1 for D (6 bases). The length of the CDR3 is 11 residues. The germline V and J ends were trimmed by 8 bases and 4 bases, with 9 bases remaining between them. The DNA of the CDR3 is TGTGCCAGCCAGGGGTATTACGAGCAGTACTTC. It yields the protein CASQGYYEQYF.

The chain recombines TRBV30 with TRBJ2-1; D is perhaps TRBD2 (6 bases). The CDR3 totals 18 residues. Germline CDR1 and CDR2: GTSNPN and SVGIG (reference sequence). With 3 bases removed from V and 8 bases from J, the gap between germline ends came to 29 bases. This CDR3 is CAWRPPLENGSWVHEQFF. In nucleotides, the CDR3 is TGTGCCTGGAGGCCCCCTCTCGAGAACGGGAGCTGGGTGCATGAGCAGTTCTTC.

This clonotype showed up many times. V and J are TRBV20-1 and TRBJ2-5, with a tentative D call TRBD1 (5 bases). CDR1 and CDR2 from the germline V gene are DFQATT and SNEGSKA (reference sequence). Between the trimmed V and J ends, which lost 2 bases and 2 bases, there was a span of 6 bases. CDR3 length: 12 amino acids. CDR3 bases: TGCAGTGCTAGACAGGGACAAGAGACCCAGTACTTC. It specifies CSARQGQETQYF.

V is TRBV11-2 and J is TRBJ1-6, with D tentatively TRBD1 (5 bases). Deletions cut 4 bases from V and 10 bases from J, with 8 bases between. The CDR3 loop spans 12 amino acids. Germline values: CDR1 SGHAT, CDR2 FQNNGV. Here the CDR3 reads CASSSTGSPLHF. For the CDR3, the DNA is TGTGCCAGCAGCTCCACAGGCTCACCCCTCCACTTT.

The chain is built from TRBV21-1 and TRBJ1-1; the table's D call TRBD1 went unverified against the DNA. TRBV21-1 is described as a pseudogene. The CDR3 runs to 16 residues. The CDR3 DNA is TGTGCCAGCAGCAATCCACCCCGCACAGGGCACACTGAAGCTTTCTTT. Residues: CASSNPPRTGHTEAFF.

This clonotype was detected a few times. This chain links TRBV20-1 with TRBJ2-5; possibly TRBD2 for D (5 bases). V shed 0 bases and J shed 4 bases, with 18 bases lying between them. In germline, CDR1 is DFQATT, CDR2 SNEGSKA (reference sequence). This CDR3 is built from 16 residues. The CDR3 loop reads CSAREWNEGIGETQYF. The CDR3 DNA is TGCAGTGCTAGAGAGTGGAATGAGGGAATAGGAGAGACCCAGTACTTC.

A few counts support this clonotype. The V and J genes are TRBV30 and TRBJ2-5; 8 nucleotides match TRBD1. The CDR3 extends over 15 amino acids. From germline, CDR1 is GTSNPN and CDR2 SVGIG (reference sequence). Trimming took 3 bases from V and 4 from J; bases not matched to a gene: 10. CDR3 residues: CAWSRTGPYRETQYF. CDR3 in DNA: TGTGCCTGGAGCCGGACAGGGCCTTACCGAGAGACCCAGTACTTC.

The chain carries TRBV13 and TRBJ2-1; 9 bases align to TRBD1. The CDR3 has 15 amino acids. Germline CDR1 and CDR2: PRHDT and FYEKMQ (reference sequence). V lost 5 bases, J lost 7 bases, and 9 bases stayed unmatched. The CDR3 protein is CASSQPGQGLNEQFF. The CDR3 DNA reads TGTGCCAGCAGCCAACCGGGACAGGGTTTAAATGAGCAGTTCTTC.

This clonotype was found many times. This chain uses TRBV9 with TRBJ2-3; no firm D call. CDR1 and CDR2 from the germline V gene are SGDLS and YYNGEE. Trimming removed 4 bases at V and 3 bases at J, with 12 bases between. This CDR3 is built from 14 residues. The CDR3 nucleotides are TGTGCCAGCAGCTTCTCGGACCCGACAGATACGCAGTATTTT. Translating it yields CASSFSDPTDTQYF.

This clonotype has only a few counts. The V gene is TRBV20-1, the J gene TRBJ2-7, with 7 nucleotides matching TRBD1. Looked up from germline, CDR1 is DFQATT and CDR2 is SNEGSKA (reference sequence). Trimming at V came to 5 bases and at J to 1 base, leaving 8 bases not matched to a gene. The CDR3 runs to 14 residues. CDR3 in DNA: TGCAGTGCTGTACAGGGGACCTTTTCCTACGAGCAGTACTTC. It yields the protein CSAVQGTFSYEQYF.

The table lists this clonotype with a few counts. The genes are TRBV10-3 and TRBJ2-5; D unresolved. Germline CDR1 ENHRY, CDR2 SYGVKD. CDR3 size: 14 residues. Trimming took 3 bases from V and 5 from J, leaving 13 bases between them. The CDR3 reads CAISDLPGVETQYF. CDR3 in DNA: TGTGCCATCAGTGACCTTCCGGGCGTGGAGACCCAGTACTTC.